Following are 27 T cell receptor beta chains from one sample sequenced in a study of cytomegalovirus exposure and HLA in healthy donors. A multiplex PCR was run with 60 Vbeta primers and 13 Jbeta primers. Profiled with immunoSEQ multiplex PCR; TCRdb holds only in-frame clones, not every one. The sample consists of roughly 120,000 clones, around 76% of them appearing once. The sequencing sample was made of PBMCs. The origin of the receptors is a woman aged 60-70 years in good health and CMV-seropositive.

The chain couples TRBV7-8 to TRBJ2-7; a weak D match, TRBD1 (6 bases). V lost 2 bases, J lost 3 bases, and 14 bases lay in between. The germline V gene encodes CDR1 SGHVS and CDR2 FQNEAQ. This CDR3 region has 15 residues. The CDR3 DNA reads TGTGCCAGCAGCTTACTCCAGGGGATTATCTACGAGCAGTACTTC. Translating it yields CASSLLQGIIYEQYF.

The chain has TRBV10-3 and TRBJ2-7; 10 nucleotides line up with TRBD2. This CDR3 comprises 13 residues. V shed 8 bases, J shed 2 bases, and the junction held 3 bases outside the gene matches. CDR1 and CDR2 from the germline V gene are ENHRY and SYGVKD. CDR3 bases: TGTGCCATCGGAGGGACTAGCGCCTACGAGCAGTACTTC. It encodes CAIGGTSAYEQYF.

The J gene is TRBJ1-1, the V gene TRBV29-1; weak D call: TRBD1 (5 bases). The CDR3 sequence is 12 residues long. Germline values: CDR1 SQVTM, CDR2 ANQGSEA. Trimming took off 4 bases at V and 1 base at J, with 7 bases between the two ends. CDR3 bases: TGCAGCGTTGTCAGGGAGAACACTGAAGCTTTCTTT. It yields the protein CSVVRENTEAFF. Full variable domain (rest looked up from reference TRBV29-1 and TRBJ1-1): SAVISQKPSRDICQRGTSLTIQCQVDSQVTMMFWYRQQPGQSLTLIATANQGSEATYESGFVIDKFPISRPNLTFSTLTVSNMSPEDSSIYLCSVVRENTEAFFGQGTRLTVV.

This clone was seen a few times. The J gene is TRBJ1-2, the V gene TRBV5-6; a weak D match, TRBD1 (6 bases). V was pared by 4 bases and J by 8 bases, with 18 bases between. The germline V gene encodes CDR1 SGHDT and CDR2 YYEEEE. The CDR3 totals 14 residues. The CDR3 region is CASSRKGGRGGYTF. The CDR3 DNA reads TGTGCCAGCAGCCGGAAAGGGGGTCGAGGCGGCTACACCTTC.

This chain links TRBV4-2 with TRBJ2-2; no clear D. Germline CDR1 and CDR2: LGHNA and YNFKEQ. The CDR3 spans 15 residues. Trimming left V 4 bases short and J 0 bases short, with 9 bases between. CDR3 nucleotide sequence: TGTGCCAGCAGCCCTAGACTGACGAACACCGGGGAGCTGTTTTTT. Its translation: CASSPRLTNTGELFF.

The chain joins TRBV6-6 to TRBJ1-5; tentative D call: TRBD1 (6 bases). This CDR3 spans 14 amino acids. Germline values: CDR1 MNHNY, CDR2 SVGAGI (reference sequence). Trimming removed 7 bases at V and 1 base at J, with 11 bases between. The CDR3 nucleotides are TGTGCCAGCAATGTGCAGGGGAGCAATCAGCCCCAGCATTTT. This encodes CASNVQGSNQPQHF.

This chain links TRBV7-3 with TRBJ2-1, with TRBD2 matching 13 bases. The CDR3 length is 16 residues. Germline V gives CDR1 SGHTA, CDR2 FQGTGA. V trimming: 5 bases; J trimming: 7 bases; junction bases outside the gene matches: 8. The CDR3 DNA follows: TGTGCCAGCAGCCTTCGGACTAGCGGGAGTGGAAATGAGCAGTTCTTC. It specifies CASSLRTSGSGNEQFF.

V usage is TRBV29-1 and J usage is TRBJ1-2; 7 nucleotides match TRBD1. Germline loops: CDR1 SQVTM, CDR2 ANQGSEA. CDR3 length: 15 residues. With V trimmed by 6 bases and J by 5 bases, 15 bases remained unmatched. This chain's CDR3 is CSVDDTGTEEYGYTF. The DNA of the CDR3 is TGCAGCGTCGATGATACCGGGACAGAGGAGTATGGCTACACCTTC.

The CDR3 loop reads CASSPVYGQGTYGYTF. CDR3 DNA: TGTGCCAGCAGCCCCGTCTATGGACAGGGTACTTATGGCTACACCTTC. V gene TRBV5-5 combines with J gene TRBJ1-2; 8 bases fit TRBD1. The V and J ends lost 4 bases and 5 bases, in that order; junction bases with no gene match: 13. CDR3 size: 16 residues. CDR1 is SGHKS and CDR2 is YYEKEE in the germline V gene (reference sequence). The variable domain in full, completed from reference TRBV5-5 and TRBJ1-2, reads DAGVTQSPTHLIKTRGQQVTLRCSPISGHKSVSWYQQVLGQGPQFIFQYYEKEERGRGNFPDRFSARQFPNYSSELNVNALLLGDSALYLCASSPVYGQGTYGYTFGSGTRLTVV.

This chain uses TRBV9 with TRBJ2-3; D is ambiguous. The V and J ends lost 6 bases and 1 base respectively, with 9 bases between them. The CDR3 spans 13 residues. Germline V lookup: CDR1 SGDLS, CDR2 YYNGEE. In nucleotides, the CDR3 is TGTGCCAGCATTAGCTCAGGCACAGATACGCAGTATTTT. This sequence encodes CASISSGTDTQYF.

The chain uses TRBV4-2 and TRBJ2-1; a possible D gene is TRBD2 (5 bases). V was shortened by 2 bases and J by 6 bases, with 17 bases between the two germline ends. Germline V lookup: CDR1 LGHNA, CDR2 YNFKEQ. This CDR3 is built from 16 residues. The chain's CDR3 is CASSQPGGESGNEQFF. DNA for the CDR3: TGTGCCAGCAGCCAACCCGGAGGCGAGAGCGGCAATGAGCAGTTCTTC.

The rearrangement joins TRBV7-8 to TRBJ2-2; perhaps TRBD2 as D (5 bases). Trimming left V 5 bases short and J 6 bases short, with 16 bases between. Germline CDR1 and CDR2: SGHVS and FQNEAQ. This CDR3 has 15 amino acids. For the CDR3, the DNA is TGTGCCAGCAGCCTAAATAGCGCGGGCGCCGGGGAGCTGTTTTTT. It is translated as CASSLNSAGAGELFF.

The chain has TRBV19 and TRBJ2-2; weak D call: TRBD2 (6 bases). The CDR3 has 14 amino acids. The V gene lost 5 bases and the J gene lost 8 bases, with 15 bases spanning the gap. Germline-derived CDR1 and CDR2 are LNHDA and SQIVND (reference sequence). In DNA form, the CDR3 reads TGTGCCAGTAGTGTGATACTTGCGGGAGGGGAGCTGTTTTTT. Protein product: CASSVILAGGELFF.

CDR3 coding DNA: TGTGCCAGCAGCTCCGCTTGGGGACAGGACCATTCACCCCTCCACTTT. It translates to CASSSAWGQDHSPLHF. The rearrangement links TRBV7-9 to TRBJ1-6, with TRBD1 identical over 8 bases. V gave up 4 bases and J gave up 8 bases; unmatched junction bases: 10. This CDR3 is 16 amino acids long. Germline-derived CDR1 and CDR2 are SEHNR and FQNEAQ (reference sequence). The full variable domain, its missing parts supplied by reference TRBV7-9 and TRBJ1-6, is DTGVSQNPRHKITKRGQNVTFRCDPISEHNRLYWYRQTLGQGPEFLTYFQNEAQLEKSRLLSDRFSAERPKGSFSTLEIQRTEQGDSAMYLCASSSAWGQDHSPLHFGNGTRLTVT.

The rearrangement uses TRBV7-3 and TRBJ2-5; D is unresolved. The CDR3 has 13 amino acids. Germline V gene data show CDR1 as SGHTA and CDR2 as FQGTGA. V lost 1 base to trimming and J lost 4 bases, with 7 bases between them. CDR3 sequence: CASSLNFRETQYF. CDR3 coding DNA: TGTGCCAGCAGCTTAAATTTCCGAGAGACCCAGTACTTC.

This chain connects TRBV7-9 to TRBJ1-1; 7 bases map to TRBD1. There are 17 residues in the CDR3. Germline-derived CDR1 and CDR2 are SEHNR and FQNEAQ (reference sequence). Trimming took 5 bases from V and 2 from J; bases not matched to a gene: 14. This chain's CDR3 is CASSPDRPGSINTEAFF. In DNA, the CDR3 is TGTGCCAGCAGCCCGGACAGGCCCGGTTCCATAAACACTGAAGCTTTCTTT.

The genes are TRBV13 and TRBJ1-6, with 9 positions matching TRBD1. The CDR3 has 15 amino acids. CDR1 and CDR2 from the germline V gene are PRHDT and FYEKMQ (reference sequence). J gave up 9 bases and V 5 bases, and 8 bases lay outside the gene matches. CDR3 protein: CASSQSGTGRSPLHF. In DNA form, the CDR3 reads TGTGCCAGCAGCCAATCCGGGACAGGGCGTTCACCCCTCCACTTT.

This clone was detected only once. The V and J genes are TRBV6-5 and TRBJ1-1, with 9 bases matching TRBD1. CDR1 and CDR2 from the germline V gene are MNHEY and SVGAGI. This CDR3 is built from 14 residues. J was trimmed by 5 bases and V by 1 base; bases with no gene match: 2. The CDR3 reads CASSYWTGDTEAFF. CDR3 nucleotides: TGTGCCAGCAGTTACTGGACAGGGGATACTGAAGCTTTCTTT.

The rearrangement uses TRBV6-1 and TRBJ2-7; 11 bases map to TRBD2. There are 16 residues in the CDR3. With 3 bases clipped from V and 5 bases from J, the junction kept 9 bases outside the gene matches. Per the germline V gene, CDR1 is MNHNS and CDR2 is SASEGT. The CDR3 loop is CASSDPTSGKVHEQYF. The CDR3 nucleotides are TGTGCCAGCAGTGATCCGACTAGCGGGAAGGTCCACGAGCAGTACTTC.

The CDR3 loop reads CASSTSSGRAPYNEQFF. The CDR3 DNA reads TGTGCCAGTAGTACTTCTAGCGGGAGGGCCCCCTACAATGAGCAGTTCTTC. J is TRBJ2-1 and V is TRBV19; 12 bases are a match to TRBD2. Germline values: CDR1 LNHDA, CDR2 SQIVND (reference sequence). The CDR3 is made up of 17 amino acids. The V gene end was trimmed by 4 bases and the J gene end by 2 bases; junction bases not matched to a gene: 6. The entire variable domain, with the rest obtained from reference TRBV19 and TRBJ2-1, is as follows: DGGITQSPKYLFRKEGQNVTLSCEQNLNHDAMYWYRQDPGQGLRLIYYSQIVNDFQKGDIAEGYSVSREKKESFPLTVTSAQKNPTAFYLCASSTSSGRAPYNEQFFGPGTRLTVL.

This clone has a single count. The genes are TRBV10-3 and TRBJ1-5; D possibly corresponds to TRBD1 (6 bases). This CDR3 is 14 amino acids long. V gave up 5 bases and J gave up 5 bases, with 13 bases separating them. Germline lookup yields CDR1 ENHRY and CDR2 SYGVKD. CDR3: CAISTGHGDQPQHF. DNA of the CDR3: TGTGCCATCAGTACAGGGCATGGGGATCAGCCCCAGCATTTT.

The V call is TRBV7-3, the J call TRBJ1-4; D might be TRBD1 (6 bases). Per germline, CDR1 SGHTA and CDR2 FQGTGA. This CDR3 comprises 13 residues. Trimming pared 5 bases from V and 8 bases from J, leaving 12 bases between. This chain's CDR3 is CASSGRTAEKLFF. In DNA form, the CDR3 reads TGTGCCAGCAGCGGCAGGACAGCAGAAAAACTGTTTTTT.

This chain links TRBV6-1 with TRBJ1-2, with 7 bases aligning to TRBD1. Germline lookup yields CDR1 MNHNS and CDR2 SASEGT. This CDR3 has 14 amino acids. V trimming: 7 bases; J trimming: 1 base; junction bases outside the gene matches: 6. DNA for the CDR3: TGTGCCAGCATGGGACAGCTCATTAACTATGGCTACACCTTC. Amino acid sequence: CASMGQLINYGYTF.

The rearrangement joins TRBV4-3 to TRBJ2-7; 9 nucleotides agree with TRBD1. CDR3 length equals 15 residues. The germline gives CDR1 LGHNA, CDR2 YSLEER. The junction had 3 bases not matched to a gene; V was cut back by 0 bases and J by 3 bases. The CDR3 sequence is CASSQEGTGIYEQYF. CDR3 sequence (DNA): TGCGCCAGCAGCCAAGAAGGGACAGGGATCTACGAGCAGTACTTC.

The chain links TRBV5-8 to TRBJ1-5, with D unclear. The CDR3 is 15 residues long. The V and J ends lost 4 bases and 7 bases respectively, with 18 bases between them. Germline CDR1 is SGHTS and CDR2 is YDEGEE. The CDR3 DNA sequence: TGTGCCAGCAGCCCGGGGTTGGAAAATCGACAGCCCCAGCATTTT. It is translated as CASSPGLENRQPQHF.

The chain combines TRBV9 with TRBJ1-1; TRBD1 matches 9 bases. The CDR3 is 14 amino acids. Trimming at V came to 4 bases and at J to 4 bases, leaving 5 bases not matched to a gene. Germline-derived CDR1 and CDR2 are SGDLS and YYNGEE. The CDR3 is CASSRLDRGTEAFF. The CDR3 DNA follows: TGTGCCAGCAGCCGACTGGACAGGGGCACTGAAGCTTTCTTT.

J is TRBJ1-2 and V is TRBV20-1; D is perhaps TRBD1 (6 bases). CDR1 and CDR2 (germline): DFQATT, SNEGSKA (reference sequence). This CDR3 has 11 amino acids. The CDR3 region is CSPQQGSMYTF. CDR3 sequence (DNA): TGCAGCCCTCAACAGGGAAGTATGTACACCTTC.